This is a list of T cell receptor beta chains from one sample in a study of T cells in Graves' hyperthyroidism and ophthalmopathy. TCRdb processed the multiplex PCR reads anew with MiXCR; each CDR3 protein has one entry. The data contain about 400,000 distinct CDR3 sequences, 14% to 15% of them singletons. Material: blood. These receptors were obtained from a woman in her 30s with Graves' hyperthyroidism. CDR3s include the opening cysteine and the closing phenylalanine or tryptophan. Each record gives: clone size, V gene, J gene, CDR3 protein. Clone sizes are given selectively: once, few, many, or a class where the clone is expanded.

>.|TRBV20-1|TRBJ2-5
CSASPGVQRTQETQYF
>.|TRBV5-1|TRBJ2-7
CASSFPGSGYEQYF
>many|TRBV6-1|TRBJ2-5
CASSGHNQETQYF
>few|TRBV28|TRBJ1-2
CASSFNPGTGYGYTF
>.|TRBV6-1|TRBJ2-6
CASTDYGSGANVLTF
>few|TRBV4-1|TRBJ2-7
CASSRGQGADEQYF
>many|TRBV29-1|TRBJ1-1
CSGQEGNTEAFF
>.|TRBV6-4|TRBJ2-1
CASSERSLAGPHNEQFF
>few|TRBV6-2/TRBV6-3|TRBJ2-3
CASRPGLGTDTQYF
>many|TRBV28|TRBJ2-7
CASSPGTASSYEQYF
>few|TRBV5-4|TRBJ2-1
CASSPVAGGAYNEQFF
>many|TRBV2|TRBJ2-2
CASRLAGGNTGELFF
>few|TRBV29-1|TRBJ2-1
CSVRLASEQFF
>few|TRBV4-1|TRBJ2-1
CASSGGGGSRGNEQFF
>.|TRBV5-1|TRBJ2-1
CASSLDVTYNEQFF
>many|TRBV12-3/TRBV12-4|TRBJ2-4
CASSPLVTGQNIQYF
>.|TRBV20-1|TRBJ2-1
CSARGGQGTYNEQFF
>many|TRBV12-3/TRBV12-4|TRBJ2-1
CASRGTGKYEQFF
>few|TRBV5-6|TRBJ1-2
CASSTDRENGYTF
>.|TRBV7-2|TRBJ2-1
CASSPTSGIGEQFF
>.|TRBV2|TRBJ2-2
CASSLAGVGNTGELFF
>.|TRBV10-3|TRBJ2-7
CAISGGDSGGSYEQYF
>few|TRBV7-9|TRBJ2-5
CASNQGASRSRETQYF
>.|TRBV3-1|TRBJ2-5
CASSPSGGGGETQYF
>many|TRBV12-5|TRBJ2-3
CASGRASTDTQYF
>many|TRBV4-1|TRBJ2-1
CASSQALAGVGGSYNEQFF
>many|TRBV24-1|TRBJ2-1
CATSEPGLAGEGQFF
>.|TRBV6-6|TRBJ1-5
CASSYSQRSGGENQPQHF
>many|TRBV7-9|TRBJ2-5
CASSSWETQYF
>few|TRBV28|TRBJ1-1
CASRTGTVNTEAFF
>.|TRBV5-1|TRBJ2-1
CASSMRGSDEQLF
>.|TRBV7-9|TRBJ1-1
CASSLGVLRDGMNTEAFF
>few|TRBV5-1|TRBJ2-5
CATTPTGREAETQYF
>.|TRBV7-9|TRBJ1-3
CASDTGLEGNTIYF
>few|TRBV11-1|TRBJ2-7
CASSIIGTSYEQYF
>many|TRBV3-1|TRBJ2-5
CASSQHRLAKETQYF
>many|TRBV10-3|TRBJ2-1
CATTSRGGSAYNEQFF
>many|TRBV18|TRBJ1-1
CASSPPRQQNTEAFF
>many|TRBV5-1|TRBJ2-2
CASSLVAGDGTGELFF